This T cell receptor beta chain was sequenced in a study of CD8 T cells in ankylosing spondylitis. Study observations and caveats: Disease-linked clones, CD8+, were relatively rare in peripheral blood. Ankylosing spondylitis blood appeared to be characterized by a TCR beta motif of about eight highly homologous variants. Earlier authors reported some of these motif variants in reactive arthritis synovial fluid and blood.

This clonotype rates as medium-sized. The antigen is not known. Libraries of TCR beta came from quantitative 5'-RACE with molecular barcodes. TCRdb recomputed calls from the 5' RACE reads with MiXCR, one row per CDR3 protein. The sample includes some 250,000 distinct CDR3 sequences, more than 20% of them seen just once. The CDR3 sequence is 13 residues long. V shed 3 bases and J 5 bases; nucleotides not matched to a gene: 7. Looked up from germline, CDR1 is DFQATT and CDR2 is SNEGSKA (reference sequence). Specimen: blood, either unsorted or a sorted T cell fraction (not recorded which). This TCR derives from a male donor with ankylosing spondylitis or in good health (not recorded which). The V and J genes are TRBV20-1 and TRBJ2-7; 7 bases align to TRBD1. CDR3 sequence: CSARSTGLNEQYF. As DNA, the CDR3 is TGCAGTGCTAGGTCGACAGGGCTAAACGAGCAGTACTTC.